This T cell receptor beta chain was captured by sequencing in a study of identical twins. TCRdb reprocessed the 5' RACE reads with MiXCR, giving one entry per CDR3 protein. The table has some 440,000 distinct CDR3 sequences, 20% to 25% seen once. Deletions cut 3 bases from V and 6 bases from J, with 15 bases between. Germline V gene lookup returns CDR1 MGHDK and CDR2 SYGVNS. This CDR3 comprises 14 residues. The data also belong to a second study, concerning T cells expressing NK-cell markers.

The sequence came from a woman between 18 and 29 years old in good health. Input material: CD4+ T cells sorted from blood. This sequence joins TRBV25-1 and TRBJ2-7; TRBD2 is a possible D gene (6 bases). The DNA of the CDR3 is TGTGCCAGCAGTGAGGGGACTGGGTTCTCCGAGCAGTACTTC. Its protein is CASSEGTGFSEQYF.